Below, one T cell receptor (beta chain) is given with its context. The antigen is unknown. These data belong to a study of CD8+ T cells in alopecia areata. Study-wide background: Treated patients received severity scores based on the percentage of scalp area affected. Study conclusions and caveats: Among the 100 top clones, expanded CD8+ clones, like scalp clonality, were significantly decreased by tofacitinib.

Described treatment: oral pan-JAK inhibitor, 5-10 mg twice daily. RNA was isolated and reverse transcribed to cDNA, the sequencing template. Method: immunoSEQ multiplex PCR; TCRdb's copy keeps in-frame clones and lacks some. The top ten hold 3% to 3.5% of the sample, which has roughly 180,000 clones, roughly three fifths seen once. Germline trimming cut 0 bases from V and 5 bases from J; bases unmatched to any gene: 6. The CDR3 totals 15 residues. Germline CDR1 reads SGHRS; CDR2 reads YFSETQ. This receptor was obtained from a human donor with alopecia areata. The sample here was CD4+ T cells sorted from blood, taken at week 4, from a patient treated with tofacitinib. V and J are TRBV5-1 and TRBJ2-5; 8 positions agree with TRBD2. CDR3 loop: CASSLGQLAVETQYF. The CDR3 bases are TGCGCCAGCAGCTTGGGCCAACTAGCGGTGGAGACCCAGTACTTC.